The rows below give T cell receptor beta chains drawn from one sample of a study of control samples from healthy donors and cancer patients. Profiled with immunoSEQ multiplex PCR; TCRdb holds only in-frame clones, not every one. Among tens of thousands of clones listed, approximately 86% were seen once. The sequencing sample was made of blood. Source of these receptors: a woman aged 45-60 years in good health. Both conserved end residues are part of each CDR3. The order of the fields is D gene, J gene, V gene, clone size, CDR3 DNA, CDR3 protein. D genes are given only for firm matches. Not every row has a clone size; where given, it reads once, few, many or a size class.

- | TRBJ1-6 | TRBV15 | - | TGTGCCACCAGCAGAGGAAACTATAATTCACCCCTCCACTTT | CATSRGNYNSPLHF
- | TRBJ1-1 | TRBV28 | - | TGTGCCACCATGTGGCCGGACACTGAAGCTTTCTTT | CATMWPDTEAFF
TRBD1 | TRBJ1-3 | TRBV28 | - | TGTGCCACCGGGACAGGGGCCTTCTCTGGAAACACCATATATTTT | CATGTGAFSGNTIYF
- | TRBJ1-1 | TRBV7-8 | - | TGTGCCAGCAGCTTCCTTGAGGTCACTGAAGCTTTCTTT | CASSFLEVTEAFF
TRBD2 | TRBJ2-7 | TRBV6-2/TRBV6-3 | - | TGTGCCAGCAGTTACGCGGCGGGAGTCAATTACGAGCAGTACTTC | CASSYAAGVNYEQYF
- | TRBJ1-3 | TRBV2 | few | TGTGCCAGCAGTGAAGCGAGGCATCCTGGAAACACCATATATTTT | CASSEARHPGNTIYF
- | TRBJ1-2 | TRBV16 | - | TGTGCCAGCAGCCTTATAGACCCCTCAGCTAACTATGGCTACACCTTC | CASSLIDPSANYGYTF
TRBD2 | TRBJ2-7 | TRBV15 | - | TGTGCCACCAGCAGAGATCCGCGCGGGAGGCACAGCGAGCAGTACTTC | CATSRDPRGRHSEQYF
- | TRBJ1-1 | TRBV3-1/TRBV3-2 | - | TGTGCCAGCAGCCTGGGGGATACACGGTCGGGGACTGAAGCTTTCTTT | CASSLGDTRSGTEAFF
- | TRBJ1-2 | TRBV7-8 | - | TGTGCCAGCAGCTTAGGAGTGGCCGGCTACTATGGCTACACCTTC | CASSLGVAGYYGYTF
- | TRBJ2-1 | TRBV7-2 | - | TGTGCCAGCAGCCGGGAGTGGGTCTACAATGAGCAGTTCTTC | CASSREWVYNEQFF
TRBD1 | TRBJ1-1 | TRBV19 | - | TGTGCCTCCTCGACAGGGCGAGGGGGCACTGAAGCTTTCTTT | CASSTGRGGTEAFF
TRBD2 | TRBJ2-2 | TRBV27 | once | TGTGCCAGCAGTTTTCGGCTAGCGGGAGCGAACACCGGGGAGCTGTTTTTT | CASSFRLAGANTGELFF
- | TRBJ2-1 | TRBV19 | - | TGTGCCAGTAGTGTACCCAATGAGCAGTTCTTC | CASSVPNEQFF
- | TRBJ1-2 | TRBV15 | - | TGTGCCACCAGCAGAGATGGTACAGCCATCTATGGCTACACCTTC | CATSRDGTAIYGYTF